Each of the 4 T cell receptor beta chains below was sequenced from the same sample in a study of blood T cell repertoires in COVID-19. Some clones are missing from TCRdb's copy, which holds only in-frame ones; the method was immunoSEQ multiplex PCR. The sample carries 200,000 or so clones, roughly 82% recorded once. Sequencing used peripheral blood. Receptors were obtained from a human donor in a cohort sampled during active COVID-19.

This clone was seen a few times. CDR3 sequence (DNA): TGTGCCAGCTCAGCAGGGTACGAGCAGTACTTC. Encoded protein: CASSAGYEQYF. The chain links TRBV18 to TRBJ2-7, with D tentatively TRBD1 (5 bases). From germline, CDR1 is KGHSH and CDR2 LQKENI. This CDR3 contains 11 residues. V lost 5 bases to trimming and J lost 4 bases, with 6 bases between them.

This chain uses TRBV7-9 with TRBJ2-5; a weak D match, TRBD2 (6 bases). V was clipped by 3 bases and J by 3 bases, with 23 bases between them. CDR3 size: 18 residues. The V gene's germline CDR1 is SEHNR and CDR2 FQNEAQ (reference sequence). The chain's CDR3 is CASSFRFSRESGKETQYF. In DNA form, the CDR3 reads TGTGCCAGCAGCTTTCGGTTCTCCCGGGAGTCGGGCAAAGAGACCCAGTACTTC.

CDR3 sequence (DNA): TGTGCCAGTACCCTTGAGAGGCGATCCTATGGCTACACCTTC. It codes for CASTLERRSYGYTF. The chain carries TRBV19 and TRBJ1-2; D remains unclear. V lost 7 bases and J lost 4, with 16 bases in between. The CDR3 has 14 amino acids. Germline V CDR1 and CDR2: LNHDA, SQIVND (reference sequence).

The CDR3 region has the DNA TGCAGTGCTAGTCGAGCGGGATTGTACGAGCAGTACTTC. Residues: CSASRAGLYEQYF. The chain carries TRBV20-1 and TRBJ2-7; 7 nucleotides agree with TRBD2. The V segment lost 3 bases and the J segment 4 bases; nucleotides outside the gene matches: 6. CDR1 DFQATT and CDR2 SNEGSKA come from the germline V gene (reference sequence). This CDR3 is 13 amino acids long.